The present entry profiles one T cell receptor (beta chain) with its context. The antigen remains undetermined. The data are from a study of cytomegalovirus exposure and HLA in healthy donors. Overall study findings and caveats: A later analysis found most CMV-associated TCR beta chains apparently HLA-restricted. Most TCR sequences proved rare, with some public TCRs found in many donors. TCR beta V- and J-gene trimming, according to a later analysis, was linked to a missense DCLRE1C variant.

60 Vbeta and 13 Jbeta primers were used in PCR. Libraries were prepared by immunoSEQ multiplex PCR; TCRdb keeps only in-frame clonotypes and omits some of them. The table has about 150,000 clones, approximately 61% seen once; the top ten hold about 2.6%. Per germline, CDR1 SGHRS and CDR2 YFSETQ. The CDR3 covers 16 residues. With V trimmed by 7 bases and J by 2 bases, 10 bases remained unmatched. The chain employs TRBV5-1 and TRBJ2-3; 10 bases agree with TRBD2. The source of this sequence is a woman in her forties in good health and CMV-seronegative. The specimen was PBMCs. The CDR3 nucleotides are TGCGCCAGCCAACGTAGCGGGGGGACTTCCACAGATACGCAGTATTTT. This translates into CASQRSGGTSTDTQYF.